These T cell receptor beta chains were read from a single sample in a study of T-cell reconstitution after alpha-beta-depleted transplantation in children. TCRdb re-analysed the PCR reads in MiXCR, keeping a single row per CDR3 protein. The sample has fewer than 750,000 distinct CDR3 sequences, 23% seen once. The sample in question was PBMCs, mostly from graft donor cells, obtained 360 days after TCRalphabeta/CD19-depleted stem cell transplant. These TCRs come from a boy in the first two years of life who had a stem cell transplant for acute myeloid leukemia, so the T cells may come from the graft donor. CDR3s include the opening cysteine and the closing phenylalanine or tryptophan. Fields, in order: V gene, J gene, clone size, D gene, CDR3 protein, CDR3 DNA. The D gene is left open where the match is weak. The size field is filled for only some rows; it gives once, few, many or a size class.

TRBV29-1	TRBJ2-3	many	.	CSVWGREADTQYF	TGCAGCGTGTGGGGCAGGGAAGCAGATACGCAGTATTTT
TRBV6-2/TRBV6-3	TRBJ2-5	few	.	CASSYSWVAGETQYF	TGTGCCAGCAGTTACTCGTGGGTAGCAGGAGAGACCCAGTACTTC
TRBV4-3	TRBJ2-3	.	TRBD2	CASSQEQSGGVPDTQYF	TGCGCCAGCAGCCAAGAACAAAGCGGGGGGGTCCCGGATACGCAGTATTTT
TRBV20-1	TRBJ2-2	.	.	CSAREPRITGELFF	TGCAGTGCTAGAGAGCCGAGGATCACCGGGGAGCTGTTTTTT
TRBV7-8	TRBJ2-1	.	TRBD2	CASSPTRLAAYNEQFF	TGTGCCAGCAGCCCGACTCGACTAGCGGCTTACAATGAGCAGTTCTTC
TRBV28	TRBJ2-3	.	.	CASSGWVDTQYF	TGTGCCAGCAGCGGTTGGGTGGATACGCAGTATTTT
TRBV7-9	TRBJ2-5	few	TRBD1	CASSFRTGGALETQYF	TGTGCCAGCAGCTTCCGGACAGGGGGCGCGTTAGAGACCCAGTACTTC
TRBV5-1	TRBJ2-3	few	TRBD2	CASSLEGTTELSTDTQYF	TGCGCCAGCAGCTTGGAGGGGACTACAGAACTTAGCACAGATACGCAGTATTTT
TRBV5-1	TRBJ2-3	many	.	CASSLGSRLSTDTQYF	TGCGCCAGCAGCTTGGGGTCTAGGCTCTCCACAGATACGCAGTATTTT
TRBV12-3/TRBV12-4	TRBJ1-4	many	.	CASSQHRDTNEKLFF	TGTGCCAGCAGTCAACACCGGGACACTAATGAAAAACTGTTTTTT
TRBV20-1	TRBJ2-5	.	TRBD2	CSARITSGEYQETQYF	TGCAGTGCCCGAATAACTAGCGGGGAATACCAAGAGACCCAGTACTTC
TRBV12-3/TRBV12-4	TRBJ2-5	few	TRBD2	CASSLNWGGTPHQETQYF	TGTGCCAGCAGTTTAAATTGGGGGGGGACCCCTCATCAAGAGACCCAGTACTTC
TRBV7-9	TRBJ2-5	.	TRBD1	CASVKDRGNTQETQYF	TGTGCCAGCGTAAAGGACAGGGGGAATACCCAAGAGACCCAGTACTTC
TRBV20-1	TRBJ1-5	many	.	CSATEITSWSHQPQHF	TGCAGTGCTACGGAGATAACTAGTTGGTCGCATCAGCCCCAGCATTTT
TRBV5-1	TRBJ2-3	.	.	CASMEGFSTDTQYF	TGCGCCAGCATGGAGGGGTTTAGCACAGATACGCAGTATTTT
TRBV20-1	TRBJ2-3	few	.	CSARDAGAYSDTQYF	TGCAGTGCTAGAGATGCGGGGGCCTATTCCGATACGCAGTATTTT
TRBV7-9	TRBJ2-3	many	TRBD1	CASSLVGDRGTDTQYF	TGTGCCAGCAGCTTAGTCGGGGACAGGGGAACAGATACGCAGTATTTT
TRBV19	TRBJ2-1	few	.	CASSIDGGRGIINEQFF	TGTGCCAGTAGTATAGATGGCGGCAGGGGAATTATTAATGAGCAGTTCTTC
TRBV20-1	TRBJ2-1	few	.	CSPPGQSGAEQFF	TGCAGTCCCCCGGGGCAGTCTGGCGCTGAGCAGTTCTTC
TRBV7-9	TRBJ2-4	.	.	CASPGRKNIQYF	TGTGCCAGCCCAGGCCGGAAAAACATTCAGTACTTC
TRBV5-1	TRBJ1-1	.	.	CASSPKPTPGGTEAFF	TGCGCCAGCAGCCCCAAACCCACACCCGGGGGGACTGAAGCTTTCTTT
TRBV20-1	TRBJ1-1	many	TRBD1	CSVPGQGPLF	TGCAGCGTACCGGGACAGGGGCCCCTCTTT
TRBV4-3	TRBJ2-2	few	TRBD1	CASSQETGEAGELFF	TGCGCCAGCAGCCAAGAGACAGGGGAAGCCGGGGAGCTGTTTTTT
TRBV5-1	TRBJ2-3	few	.	CASSPLAPDTQYF	TGCGCCAGCAGCCCCTTGGCCCCAGATACGCAGTATTTT
TRBV28	TRBJ2-7	many	TRBD1	CASSLPDRSSYEQYF	TGTGCCAGCAGTTTGCCGGACAGGAGCTCCTACGAGCAGTACTTC
TRBV12-3/TRBV12-4	TRBJ1-5	many	.	CASPFQQPQHF	TGTGCCAGCCCTTTTCAACAGCCCCAGCATTTT
TRBV5-1	TRBJ2-1	few	TRBD2	CASSLARRGGQFF	TGCGCCAGCAGCTTGGCGCGACGCGGGGGGCAGTTCTTC
TRBV28	TRBJ1-2	.	.	CASAGGIGTSPYGYTF	TGTGCCAGCGCCGGGGGTATTGGGACTTCCCCTTATGGCTACACCTTC
TRBV7-8	TRBJ2-4	.	.	CASSLGQTRDIQYF	TGTGCCAGCAGCTTAGGACAGACTAGGGACATTCAGTACTTC
TRBV24-1	TRBJ2-2	many	.	CATSDLAVIGTGELFF	TGTGCCACCAGTGATTTAGCGGTGATCGGCACCGGGGAGCTGTTTTTT
TRBV7-9	TRBJ2-1	few	.	CASSLRRNNEQFF	TGTGCCAGCAGCTTGAGGAGAAACAATGAGCAGTTCTTC
TRBV7-3	TRBJ2-3	many	.	CASSPGGSLLVDTQYF	TGTGCCAGCAGCCCCGGGGGTAGCCTTCTCGTGGATACGCAGTATTTT
TRBV12-3/TRBV12-4	TRBJ1-6	few	.	CASRDTLGSPLHF	TGTGCCAGCCGAGACACTTTGGGGTCACCCCTCCACTTT
TRBV29-1	TRBJ2-3	few	.	CSATRRGGGTSTDTQYF	TGCAGCGCCACACGGCGAGGGGGGGGTACTAGCACAGATACGCAGTATTTT
TRBV29-1	TRBJ2-7	many	TRBD1	CSVEAGQGLYEQYF	TGCAGCGTTGAAGCCGGACAGGGGCTATACGAGCAGTACTTC
TRBV29-1	TRBJ2-2	many	TRBD1	CSADRGGNTGELFF	TGCAGCGCTGACAGGGGCGGTAACACCGGGGAGCTGTTTTTT
TRBV29-1	TRBJ1-1	few	.	CSLRQPGGTEAFF	TGCAGCTTACGACAGCCCGGTGGGACTGAAGCTTTCTTT
TRBV7-9	TRBJ2-1	many	TRBD1	CASSPRQGRAYNEQFF	TGTGCCAGCAGCCCCAGACAGGGAAGAGCCTACAATGAGCAGTTCTTC
TRBV20-1	TRBJ2-5	few	TRBD2	CSAGLAGGVETQYF	TGCAGTGCTGGACTAGCGGGGGGGGTAGAGACCCAGTACTTC
TRBV12-3/TRBV12-4	TRBJ1-5	.	.	CASSPVDSNQPQHF	TGTGCCAGCAGCCCGGTAGATAGCAATCAGCCCCAGCATTTT
TRBV15	TRBJ2-3	few	.	CATTDSITDTQYF	TGTGCCACGACAGACAGTATCACAGATACGCAGTATTTT
TRBV2	TRBJ2-3	many	TRBD2	CASSIPGLAGKGTDTQYF	TGTGCCAGCAGTATTCCGGGACTAGCGGGGAAAGGCACAGATACGCAGTATTTT
TRBV27	TRBJ2-1	few	TRBD2	CASSVSGGRYNEQFF	TGTGCCAGCAGTGTAAGCGGGGGGAGATACAATGAGCAGTTCTTC
TRBV7-6	TRBJ2-3	.	TRBD1	CASSLDRGYTDTQYF	TGTGCCAGCAGCTTAGACAGGGGCTATACAGATACGCAGTATTTT